These 13 T cell receptor beta chains were sequenced from one sample in a study of cytomegalovirus exposure and HLA in healthy donors. The PCR contained 60 Vbeta and 13 Jbeta primers. The data were produced by immunoSEQ multiplex PCR, yet TCRdb's version contains in-frame clones alone and is incomplete. The sample yields 100,000 to 150,000 clones, 74% seen once. Sequenced sample: PBMCs. Source of these receptors: a woman aged 45-65 years in good health and CMV-seropositive.

The gene calls are TRBV6-1 and TRBJ1-6; a possible D gene is TRBD1 (6 bases). V was pared by 4 bases and J by 7 bases, with 14 bases between. Germline CDR1 reads MNHNS; CDR2 reads SASEGT. This CDR3 has 15 residues. CDR3 coding DNA: TGTGCCAGCAGTGGCTACAGGGAAATGAATTCACCCCTCCACTTT. It specifies CASSGYREMNSPLHF.

This chain links TRBV5-4 with TRBJ2-7; 13 bases are a match to TRBD2. J gave up 4 bases and V 4 bases, and 11 bases lay outside the gene matches. The CDR3 covers 17 residues. Germline CDR1 and CDR2: SGHNT and YYREEE (reference sequence). This CDR3 is CASSLWTSGSRSYEQYF. In DNA, the CDR3 is TGTGCCAGCAGCCTTTGGACTAGCGGGAGCCGATCATACGAGCAGTACTTC.

The chain couples TRBV29-1 to TRBJ1-2, with D maybe TRBD1 (5 bases). The CDR3 spans 14 residues. Germline CDR1 SQVTM, CDR2 ANQGSEA. The germline V and J ends were trimmed by 8 bases and 0 bases, with 16 bases remaining between them. The CDR3 reads CSFWEGSANYGYTF. CDR3 DNA: TGCAGCTTTTGGGAGGGGAGCGCTAACTATGGCTACACCTTC.

This clone came up once. This rearrangement joins TRBV5-5 to TRBJ2-1, with no clear D. The V end was cut by 1 base, the J end by 9 bases, with 11 bases between. Germline CDR1 and CDR2: SGHKS and YYEKEE (reference sequence). This CDR3 is built from 13 residues. Here the CDR3 DNA reads TGTGCCAGCAGCTTGCTGCAGGCTGTTGAGCAGTTCTTC. Translating it yields CASSLLQAVEQFF.

This clone was counted only a few times. The V gene is TRBV5-1, the J gene TRBJ1-6, with 12 bases aligning to TRBD1. The CDR3 is 16 amino acids. The germline CDR1 and CDR2 sequences are SGHRS and YFSETQ. V shed 3 bases and J 8 bases; nucleotides not matched to a gene: 6. As DNA, the CDR3 is TGCGCCAGCAGCTGGCCGGGACAGGGGGCAGATTCACCCCTCCACTTT. It yields the protein CASSWPGQGADSPLHF.

The gene calls are TRBV7-9 and TRBJ1-2; D unclear. Trimming left V 4 bases short and J 2 bases short, with 14 bases between. Germline CDR1 is SEHNR and CDR2 is FQNEAQ (reference sequence). The length of the CDR3 is 15 residues. The CDR3 bases are TGTGCCAGCAGCTCCTGGGCCCAAGCCAACTATGGCTACACCTTC. Its protein product is CASSSWAQANYGYTF.

This clone has just one count. CDR3 residues: CASSPTERRIEKLFF. CDR3 sequence (DNA): TGCGCCAGCAGCCCCACCGAGAGGCGGATTGAAAAACTGTTTTTT. V gene TRBV4-1 combines with J gene TRBJ1-4; D gene unclear. CDR1 is MGHRA, CDR2 YSYEKL, per germline. CDR3 length: 15 residues. V lost 4 bases, J lost 7 bases, and 16 bases lay in between.

The V call is TRBV5-4, the J call TRBJ2-4; tentatively, D is TRBD1 (6 bases). CDR1 and CDR2 (germline): SGHNT, YYREEE (reference sequence). This CDR3 comprises 14 residues. Trimming took off 4 bases at V and 0 bases at J, with 8 bases between the two ends. As DNA, the CDR3 is TGTGCCAGCAGCCAGGACAGAGCCAAAAACATTCAGTACTTC. Protein product: CASSQDRAKNIQYF.

Only a few counts were recorded for this clone. The rearrangement uses TRBV4-2 and TRBJ1-2; D perhaps matches TRBD1 (5 bases). Germline assignment: CDR1 LGHNA and CDR2 YNFKEQ. Trimming cost V 6 bases and J 0 bases, with 17 bases left between them. This CDR3 spans 16 amino acids. Written as DNA, the CDR3 is TGTGCCAGCAGTCAGCAAGGACAAACCACTAACTATGGCTACACCTTC. Translating gives CASSQQGQTTNYGYTF.

This clone has a handful of counts. This chain links TRBV7-2 with TRBJ1-5, with unresolved D. CDR1 is SGHTA and CDR2 is FQGNSA in the germline V gene. The ends were cut back, 5 bases at V and 5 bases at J, with 10 bases in the middle. This CDR3 contains 13 residues. The CDR3 reads CASSASLDQPQHF. For the CDR3, the DNA is TGTGCCAGCAGCGCGTCGTTGGATCAGCCCCAGCATTTT.

The chain uses TRBV6-5 and TRBJ1-2, with a weak D call TRBD1 (6 bases). The CDR3 is 14 amino acids. Germline V gene lookup returns CDR1 MNHEY and CDR2 SVGAGI. The ends were cut back, 6 bases at V and 2 bases at J, with 13 bases in the middle. CDR3 protein: CASSPWTDNYGYTF. The CDR3 region has the DNA TGTGCCAGCAGCCCGTGGACAGACAACTATGGCTACACCTTC.

The sample holds one count of this clone. CDR3: CASSLDLRGGVYEQFF. As DNA, the CDR3 is TGCGCCAGCAGCTTGGATCTGCGGGGGGGCGTTTATGAGCAGTTCTTC. V gene TRBV5-1 combines with J gene TRBJ2-1; 9 bases match TRBD2. Germline V CDR1 and CDR2: SGHRS, YFSETQ. CDR3 length equals 16 residues. Trimming removed 0 bases from V and 8 bases from J; junction bases left unmatched: 9.

The chain joins TRBV2 to TRBJ2-7; TRBD1 matches 9 bases. CDR3 length: 15 residues. Germline CDR1 is SNHLY and CDR2 is FYNNEI. V shed 3 bases and J 2 bases; nucleotides not matched to a gene: 5. The CDR3: CASSEDRGETYEQYF. The CDR3 coding sequence is TGTGCCAGCAGTGAGGACAGGGGAGAAACCTACGAGCAGTACTTC.